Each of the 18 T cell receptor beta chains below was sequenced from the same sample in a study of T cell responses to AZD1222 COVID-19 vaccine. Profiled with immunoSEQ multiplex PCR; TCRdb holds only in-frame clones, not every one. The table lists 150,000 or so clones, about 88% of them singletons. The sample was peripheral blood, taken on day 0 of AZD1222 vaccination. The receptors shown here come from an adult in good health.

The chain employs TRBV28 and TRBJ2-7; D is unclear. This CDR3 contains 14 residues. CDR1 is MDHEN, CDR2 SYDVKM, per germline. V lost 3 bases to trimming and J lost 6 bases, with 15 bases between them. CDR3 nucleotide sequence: TGTGCCAGCAGTTTGCTGGCTCCGGATTCCGAGCAGTACTTC. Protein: CASSLLAPDSEQYF.

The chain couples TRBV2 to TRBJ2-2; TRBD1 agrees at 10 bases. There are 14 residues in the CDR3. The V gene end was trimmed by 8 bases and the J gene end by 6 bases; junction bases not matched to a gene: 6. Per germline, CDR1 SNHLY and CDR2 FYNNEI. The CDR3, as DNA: TGTGCCAGCTGCCGGGACAGGGGTTCCGGGGAGCTGTTTTTT. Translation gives CASCRDRGSGELFF.

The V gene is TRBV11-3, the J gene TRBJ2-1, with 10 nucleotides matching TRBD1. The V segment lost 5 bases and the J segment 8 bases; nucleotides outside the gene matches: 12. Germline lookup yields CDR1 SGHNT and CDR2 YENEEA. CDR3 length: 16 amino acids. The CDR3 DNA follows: TGTGCCAGCAGCCCTGGGGGGGGACAGGGGAGATATGAGCAGTTCTTC. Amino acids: CASSPGGGQGRYEQFF. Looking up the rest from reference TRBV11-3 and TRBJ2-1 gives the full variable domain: EAGVVQSPRYKIIEKKQPVAFWCNPISGHNTLYWYLQNLGQGPELLIRYENEEAVDDSQLPKDRFSAERLKGVDSTLKIQPAELGDSAVYLCASSPGGGQGRYEQFFGPGTRLTVL.

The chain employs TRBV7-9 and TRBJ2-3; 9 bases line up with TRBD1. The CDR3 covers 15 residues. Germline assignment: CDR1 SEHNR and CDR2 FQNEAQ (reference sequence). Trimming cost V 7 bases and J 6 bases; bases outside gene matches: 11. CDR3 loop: CASTGGQGPRDTQYF. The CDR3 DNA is TGTGCCAGCACCGGAGGACAGGGGCCTCGGGATACGCAGTATTTT.

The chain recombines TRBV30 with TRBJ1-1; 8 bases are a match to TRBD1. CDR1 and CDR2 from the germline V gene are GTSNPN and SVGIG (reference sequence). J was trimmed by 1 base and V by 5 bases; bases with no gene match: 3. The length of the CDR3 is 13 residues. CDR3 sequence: CAWGGTGNTEAFF. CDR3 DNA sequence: TGTGCCTGGGGGGGGACAGGGAACACTGAAGCTTTCTTT.

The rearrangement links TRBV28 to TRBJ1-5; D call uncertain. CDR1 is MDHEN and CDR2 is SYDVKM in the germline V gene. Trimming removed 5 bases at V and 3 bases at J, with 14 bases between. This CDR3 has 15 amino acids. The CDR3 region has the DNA TGTGCCAGCAGTCCCTCGGGTATTTTCAATCAGCCCCAGCATTTT. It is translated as CASSPSGIFNQPQHF.

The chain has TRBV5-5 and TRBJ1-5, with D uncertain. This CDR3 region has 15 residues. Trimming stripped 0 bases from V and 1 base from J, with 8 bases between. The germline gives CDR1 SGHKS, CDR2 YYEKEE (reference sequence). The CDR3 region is CASSLGPVSNQPQHF. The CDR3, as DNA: TGTGCCAGCAGCTTGGGGCCAGTGAGCAATCAGCCCCAGCATTTT.

In DNA form, the CDR3 reads TGCGCCAGCAGTGAGTCGCCGGGACTCCGGAACACTGAAGCTTTCTTT. Protein: CASSESPGLRNTEAFF. V gene TRBV10-2 combines with J gene TRBJ1-1, with D perhaps TRBD1 (5 bases). Germline loops: CDR1 WSHSY, CDR2 SAAADI. The V and J ends lost 0 bases and 1 base respectively, with 12 bases between them. This CDR3 has 16 amino acids.

The CDR3 sequence is CASSLVSFGRLTEAFF. The CDR3, as DNA: TGTGCCAGCAGCTTAGTTTCCTTCGGGAGGCTCACTGAAGCTTTCTTT. This chain links TRBV11-2 with TRBJ1-1; no reliable D call. V lost 1 base to trimming and J lost 4 bases, with 16 bases between them. Looked up from germline, CDR1 is SGHAT and CDR2 is FQNNGV. The CDR3 sequence is 16 residues long.

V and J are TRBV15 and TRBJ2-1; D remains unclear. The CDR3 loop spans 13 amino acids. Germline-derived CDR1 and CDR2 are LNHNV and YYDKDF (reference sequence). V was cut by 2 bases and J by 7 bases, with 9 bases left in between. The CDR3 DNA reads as TGTGCCACCAGCAGAATAAAAGGGAATGAGCAGTTCTTC. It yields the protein CATSRIKGNEQFF.

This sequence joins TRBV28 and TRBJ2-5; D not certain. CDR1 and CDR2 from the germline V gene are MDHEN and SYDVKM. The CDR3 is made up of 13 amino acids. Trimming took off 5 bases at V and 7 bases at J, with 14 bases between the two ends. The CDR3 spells CASSRDTGVTQYF. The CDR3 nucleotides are TGTGCCAGCAGTCGAGACACCGGAGTGACCCAGTACTTC.

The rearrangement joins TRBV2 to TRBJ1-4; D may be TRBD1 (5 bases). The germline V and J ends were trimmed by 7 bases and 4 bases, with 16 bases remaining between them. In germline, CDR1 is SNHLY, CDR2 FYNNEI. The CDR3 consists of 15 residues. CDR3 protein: CASTRTTANNEKLFF. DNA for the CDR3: TGTGCCAGCACCCGAACGACAGCCAATAATGAAAAACTGTTTTTT. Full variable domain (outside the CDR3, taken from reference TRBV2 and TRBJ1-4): EPEVTQTPSHQVTQMGQEVILRCVPISNHLYFYWYRQILGQKVEFLVSFYNNEISEKSEIFDDQFSVERPDGSNFTLKIRSTKLEDSAMYFCASTRTTANNEKLFFGSGTQLSVL.

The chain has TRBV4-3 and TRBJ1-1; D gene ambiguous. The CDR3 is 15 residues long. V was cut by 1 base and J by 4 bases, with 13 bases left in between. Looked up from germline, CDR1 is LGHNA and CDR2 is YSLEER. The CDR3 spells CASSQAFSVGTEAFF. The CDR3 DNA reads TGCGCCAGCAGCCAAGCTTTCTCCGTGGGCACTGAAGCTTTCTTT.

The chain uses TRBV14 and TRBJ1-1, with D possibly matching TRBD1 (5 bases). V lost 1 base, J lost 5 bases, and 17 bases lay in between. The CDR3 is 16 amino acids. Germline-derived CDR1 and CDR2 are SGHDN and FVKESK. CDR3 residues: CASSQGLVGQGTEAFF. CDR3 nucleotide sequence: TGTGCCAGCAGCCAAGGGTTGGTCGGCCAGGGAACTGAAGCTTTCTTT.

The DNA for the CDR3 is TGTGCCAGCAGTGAGAGAAGAAACGCCGGGGAGCTGTTTTTT. It encodes CASSERRNAGELFF. The gene calls are TRBV6-1 and TRBJ2-2; D gene uncertain. CDR1 MNHNS and CDR2 SASEGT come from the germline V gene. The ends were cut back, 3 bases at V and 6 bases at J, with 11 bases in the middle. CDR3 length: 14 amino acids.

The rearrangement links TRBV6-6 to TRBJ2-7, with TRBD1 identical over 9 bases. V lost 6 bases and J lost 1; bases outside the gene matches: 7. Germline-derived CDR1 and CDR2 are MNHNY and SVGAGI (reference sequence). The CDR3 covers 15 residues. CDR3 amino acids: CASRAPDRGSYEQYF. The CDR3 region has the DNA TGTGCCAGCAGGGCTCCAGACAGGGGGTCCTACGAGCAGTACTTC.

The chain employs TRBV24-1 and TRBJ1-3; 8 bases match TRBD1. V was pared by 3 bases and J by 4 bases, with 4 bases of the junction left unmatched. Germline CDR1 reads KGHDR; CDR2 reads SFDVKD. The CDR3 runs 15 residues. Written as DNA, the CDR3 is TGTGCCACCAGTGATGATACAGGGGGAGGAAACACCATATATTTT. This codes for CATSDDTGGGNTIYF.

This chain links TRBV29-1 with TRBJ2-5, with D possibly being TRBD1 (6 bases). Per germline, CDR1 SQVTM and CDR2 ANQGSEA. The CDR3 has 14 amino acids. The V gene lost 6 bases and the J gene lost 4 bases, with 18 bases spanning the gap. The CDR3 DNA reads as TGCAGCGTCACCCTACAGGGCGCGAGAGAGACCCAGTACTTC. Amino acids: CSVTLQGARETQYF.